These 2 T cell receptor beta chains originate from one sample sequenced in a study of PD-L1 blockade in urothelial cancer. Time point: pretreatment peripheral blood. Assay used: immunoSEQ multiplex PCR; TCRdb lists only in-frame clones, some missing. Of approximately 94,000 clones listed, around 87% are singletons. The input for sequencing was PBMCs, taken around atezolizumab (anti-PD-L1) treatment. The receptors here all came from a man in his fifties or sixties with urothelial cancer.

V and J are TRBV18 and TRBJ2-5; D gene ambiguous. The CDR3 has 16 residues. Trimming took 0 bases from V and 0 from J, leaving 11 bases between them. Germline V gene data show CDR1 as KGHSH and CDR2 as LQKENI. CDR3: CASSPPFTPYQETQYF. The CDR3, as DNA: TGTGCCAGCTCACCACCCTTCACACCGTACCAAGAGACCCAGTACTTC.

This sequence joins TRBV6-1 and TRBJ1-1; the D gene is possibly TRBD1 (5 bases). Trimming took off 10 bases at V and 5 bases at J, with 14 bases between the two ends. The CDR3 has 12 amino acids. The V gene's germline CDR1 is MNHNS and CDR2 SASEGT. The CDR3 DNA sequence: TGTGCCACAGGGTCTGGGCGAACTGAAGCTTTCTTT. It translates to CATGSGRTEAFF.